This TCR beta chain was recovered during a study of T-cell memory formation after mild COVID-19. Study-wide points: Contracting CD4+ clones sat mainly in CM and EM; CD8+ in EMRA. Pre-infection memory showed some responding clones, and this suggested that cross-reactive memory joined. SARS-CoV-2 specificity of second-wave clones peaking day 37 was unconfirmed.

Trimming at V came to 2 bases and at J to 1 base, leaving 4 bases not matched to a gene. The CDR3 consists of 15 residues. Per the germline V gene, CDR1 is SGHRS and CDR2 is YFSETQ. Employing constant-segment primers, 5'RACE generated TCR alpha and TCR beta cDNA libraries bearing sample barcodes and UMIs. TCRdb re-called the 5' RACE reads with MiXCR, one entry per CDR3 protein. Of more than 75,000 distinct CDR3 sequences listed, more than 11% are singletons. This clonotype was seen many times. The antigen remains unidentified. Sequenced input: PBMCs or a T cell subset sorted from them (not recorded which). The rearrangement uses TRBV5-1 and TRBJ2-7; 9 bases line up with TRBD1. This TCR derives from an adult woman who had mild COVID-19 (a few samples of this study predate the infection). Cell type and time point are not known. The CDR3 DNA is TGCGCCAGCAGCTTCGGGGACAGGGAGTCCTACGAGCAGTACTTC. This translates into CASSFGDRESYEQYF.